The 29 T cell receptor beta chains in this list originate from one sample, sequenced in a study of blood T cells in healthy people across ages (dated by TCRdb to between 2015 and 2017). Libraries were constructed by 5' RACE. The sequencer listed for this sample is Illumina HiSeq 2500. A second PCR of 7 to 11 cycles was performed with a sample-barcoded 5' primer and a J-beta primer mix. TCRdb redid the processing of the public reads, applying fastp at Q25 and MiXCR, and retained in-frame beta chains. CDR3 protein sequences are deduplicated, and each keeps its most common genes and DNA. Across this sample there are about 320,000 distinct CDR3 sequences, with roughly 26% seen only once. Together, the top ten hold over 25% of the sample. The sample taken for sequencing was blood. The source of these receptors is a woman between 65 and 79 years old in good health.

The chain carries TRBV6-1 and TRBJ2-2, with 11 nucleotides matching TRBD2. The CDR3 consists of 15 residues. CDR1 is MNHNS, CDR2 SASEGT, per germline. Trimming removed 4 bases from V and 4 bases from J; junction bases left unmatched: 2. CDR3 sequence reads: CASSVGLAGTGELFF. For the CDR3, the DNA is TGTGCCAGCAGTGTCGGACTAGCGGGCACCGGGGAGCTGTTTTTT.

The chain uses TRBV4-2 and TRBJ2-3; D is unclear. The germline V gene has CDR1 LGHNA and CDR2 YNFKEQ. The CDR3 contains 15 residues. Trimming cost V 1 base and J 4 bases, with 12 bases left between them. The CDR3 loop reads CASSQGFPASDTQYF. The CDR3 region has the DNA TGTGCCAGCAGCCAAGGCTTTCCCGCATCAGATACGCAGTATTTT.

This clonotype was recorded a few times. This chain joins TRBV6-1 and TRBJ2-3; D not certain. The CDR3 totals 13 residues. The germline CDR1 and CDR2 sequences are MNHNS and SASEGT. The ends were cut back, 11 bases at V and 3 bases at J, with 15 bases in the middle. In nucleotides, the CDR3 is TGTGCCTGCCTCTCTCGTGGGACAGATACGCAGTATTTT. Encoded protein: CACLSRGTDTQYF.

In its sample, this clonotype was seen once. The CDR3 is CASSPGGQMNTEAFF. CDR3 nucleotides: TGTGCCAGCAGCCCCGGTGGACAGATGAACACTGAAGCTTTCTTT. V and J are TRBV28 and TRBJ1-1; a possible D gene is TRBD1 (6 bases). This CDR3 is built from 15 residues. Germline lookup yields CDR1 MDHEN and CDR2 SYDVKM. V lost 6 bases and J 0 bases, leaving 14 bases between the germline ends.

This clonotype was detected only a few times. The gene calls are TRBV6-2 or TRBV6-3 and TRBJ2-1, with TRBD1 matching 11 bases. CDR1 and CDR2 (germline): MNHEY, SVGEGT. The junction had 6 bases not matched to a gene; V was cut back by 11 bases and J by 6 bases. The CDR3 loop spans 13 amino acids. CDR3 residues: CASSDRGPNEQFF. The CDR3, as DNA: TGTGCCTCCTCGGACAGGGGGCCCAATGAGCAGTTCTTC.

J is TRBJ2-3 and V is TRBV7-9, with D tentatively TRBD1 (5 bases). The CDR3 has 16 residues. Germline V lookup: CDR1 SEHNR, CDR2 FQNEAQ (reference sequence). V was shortened by 4 bases and J by 0 bases, with 14 bases between the two germline ends. The CDR3, as DNA: TGTGCCAGCAGCTCACAGGCCGTTACGAGCACAGATACGCAGTATTTT. This translates into CASSSQAVTSTDTQYF.

This clonotype was detected a few times. V usage is TRBV19 and J usage is TRBJ1-2; the match to TRBD1 covers 7 bases. The CDR3 has 12 residues. Germline V gives CDR1 LNHDA, CDR2 SQIVND (reference sequence). Trimming cost V 6 bases and J 4 bases; bases outside gene matches: 2. This chain's CDR3 is CASRGQTYGYTF. For the CDR3, the DNA is TGTGCCAGTAGGGGACAGACCTATGGCTACACCTTC.

The chain carries TRBV29-1 and TRBJ2-3; a weak D match, TRBD2 (5 bases). Germline loops: CDR1 SQVTM, CDR2 ANQGSEA. V lost 4 bases, J lost 4 bases, and 12 bases lay in between. The CDR3 contains 13 residues. The CDR3, as DNA: TGCAGCGTTGTGATTAGCGTCTCAGATACGCAGTATTTT. As protein: CSVVISVSDTQYF.

There are a few counts of this clonotype. The chain is built from TRBV29-1 and TRBJ2-7, with D unresolved. The germline V gene has CDR1 SQVTM and CDR2 ANQGSEA. Trimming removed 1 base from V and 10 bases from J, with 14 bases in between. The CDR3 length is 12 residues. The CDR3 nucleotides read TGCAGCGTTGAAGGGGCAACAAAGAGCCAGTACTTC. Translating it yields CSVEGATKSQYF.

J is TRBJ2-1 and V is TRBV20-1; weak D call: TRBD2 (5 bases). This CDR3 contains 16 residues. Germline V gene lookup returns CDR1 DFQATT and CDR2 SNEGSKA (reference sequence). V was trimmed by 2 bases and J by 0 bases, leaving 14 bases between them. CDR3 loop: CSARLSERLSYNEQFF. DNA of the CDR3: TGCAGTGCTAGACTTAGCGAAAGACTCTCCTACAATGAGCAGTTCTTC.

Concerning this clonotype: This may arise from a read error, as a much more abundant clone is one base away. As the CDR3 is not closed by the conserved phenylalanine or tryptophan, this likely results from a read error. This chain joins TRBV28 and TRBJ2-3; the D is unclear. Trimming left V 10 bases short and J 3 bases short, with 11 bases between. The CDR3 covers 12 residues. Germline values: CDR1 MDHEN, CDR2 SYDVKM. The CDR3 is CATTMGTDTQYC. Here the CDR3 DNA reads TGTGCCACCACCATGGGGACAGATACGCAGTATTGT.

This clonotype appeared a few times. The chain employs TRBV7-2 and TRBJ1-1; 7 bases align to TRBD1. J lost 0 bases, V lost 5 bases, and 3 bases had no gene match. Germline assignment: CDR1 SGHTA and CDR2 FQGNSA. The CDR3 has 14 amino acids. The CDR3: CASSAGQLNTEAFF. In nucleotides, the CDR3 is TGTGCCAGCAGCGCGGGACAGCTGAACACTGAAGCTTTCTTT.

The J gene is TRBJ2-7, the V gene TRBV7-8; D not certain. Trimming shortened V by 5 bases and J by 2 bases, and 19 bases separated the two germline ends. CDR1 SGHVS and CDR2 FQNEAQ come from the germline V gene. The CDR3 consists of 16 residues. CDR3 coding DNA: TGTGCCAGCAGCCCCTCCGCGTCAGGACCTCCCTACGAGCAGTACTTC. Translating gives CASSPSASGPPYEQYF.

This clonotype has ten or more counts. This chain uses TRBV18 with TRBJ2-7, with a weak D call TRBD1 (5 bases). CDR3 length: 14 amino acids. Per the germline V gene, CDR1 is KGHSH and CDR2 is LQKENI. Trimming took 4 bases from V and 2 from J, leaving 12 bases between them. CDR3 sequence (DNA): TGTGCCAGCTCACGGGGCGCAGCCACCTACGAGCAGTACTTC. This encodes CASSRGAATYEQYF.

V usage is TRBV2 and J usage is TRBJ1-1; D might be TRBD1 (5 bases). From germline, CDR1 is SNHLY and CDR2 FYNNEI. V was cut by 3 bases and J by 6 bases, with 14 bases left in between. This CDR3 is built from 14 residues. CDR3 residues: CASSDWDLSAEAFF. The CDR3 DNA follows: TGTGCCAGCAGTGATTGGGACTTAAGCGCTGAAGCTTTCTTT.

This clonotype appeared a few times. This chain connects TRBV29-1 to TRBJ2-7; D unresolved. CDR1 is SQVTM and CDR2 is ANQGSEA in the germline V gene. The ends were cut back, 2 bases at V and 3 bases at J, with 5 bases in the middle. The length of the CDR3 is 11 residues. The CDR3 is CSVEIHYEQYF. Here the CDR3 DNA reads TGCAGCGTTGAAATACACTACGAGCAGTACTTC.

A few counts support this clonotype. The junction departs from the called germline gene at one end, perhaps through a read error. J is TRBJ1-4 and V is TRBV5-1; 10 bases map to TRBD1. CDR1 and CDR2 (germline): SGHRS, YFSETQ. This CDR3 has 14 residues. The CDR3 region is CASSPGTGDEKTVF. As DNA, the CDR3 is TGCGCCAGCAGCCCCGGGACAGGGGATGAAAAAACTGTTTTT.

This chain's CDR3 is CASSSGQGIYGYTF. DNA for the CDR3: TGTGCCAGCAGTTCAGGACAGGGGATATATGGCTACACCTTC. V usage is TRBV28 and J usage is TRBJ1-2; 9 bases match TRBD1. CDR1 is MDHEN, CDR2 SYDVKM, per germline. The J segment lost 5 bases and the V segment lost 4 bases, leaving 5 bases of the junction unmatched. CDR3 length: 14 amino acids.

A few counts support this clonotype. The chain employs TRBV5-1 and TRBJ2-5; D is unclear. The end of the DNA aligns better with TRBJ2-7, so the J call may be wrong. Germline loops: CDR1 SGHRS, CDR2 YFSETQ. This CDR3 is 16 amino acids long. The CDR3 DNA reads as TGCGCCAGCAGCTTGGGCGGTCAAATAGGCGCCTACGAGCAGTACTTC. Its protein is CASSLGGQIGAYEQYF.

This clonotype was counted a few times. The chain combines TRBV5-5 with TRBJ2-6; either TRBD1 or TRBD2 may fit D (6 bases each). The V and J ends lost 0 bases and 0 bases respectively, with 16 bases between them. From germline, CDR1 is SGHKS and CDR2 YYEKEE (reference sequence). This CDR3 has 19 residues. The CDR3 sequence is CASSLAVGGSFSGANVLTF. The CDR3 nucleotides read TGTGCCAGCAGCTTGGCCGTCGGGGGCTCCTTCTCTGGGGCCAACGTCCTGACTTTC.

There are a few counts of this clonotype. This chain connects TRBV15 to TRBJ2-1; 7 bases line up with TRBD2. The junction had 13 bases not matched to a gene; V was cut back by 8 bases and J by 6 bases. Germline assignment: CDR1 LNHNV and CDR2 YYDKDF (reference sequence). The CDR3 is made up of 15 amino acids. The CDR3 DNA follows: TGTGCCACCCGGAGAGGGCGGGAGAAAAGCAATGAGCAGTTCTTC. The encoded protein is CATRRGREKSNEQFF.

The V and J genes are TRBV20-1 and TRBJ2-3, with a weak D call TRBD2 (5 bases). From germline, CDR1 is DFQATT and CDR2 SNEGSKA (reference sequence). CDR3 size: 14 residues. The V end was cut by 3 bases, the J end by 6 bases, with 16 bases between. Written as DNA, the CDR3 is TGCAGTGCTAGGGATGGACTCGCTACGGATACGCAGTATTTT. Amino acids: CSARDGLATDTQYF.

This chain connects TRBV28 to TRBJ2-4, with a possible D match to TRBD2 (5 bases). Deletions cut 2 bases from V and 8 bases from J, with 13 bases between. This CDR3 is built from 14 residues. Germline CDR1 and CDR2: MDHEN and SYDVKM. The CDR3 loop reads CASSLGSTKYIQYF. The CDR3 region has the DNA TGTGCCAGCAGTTTAGGGAGTACGAAATACATTCAGTACTTC. Supplemented by reference TRBV28 and TRBJ2-4, the full variable domain reads DVKVTQSSRYLVKRTGEKVFLECVQDMDHENMFWYRQDPGLGLRLIYFSYDVKMKEKGDIPEGYSVSREKKERFSLILESASTNQTSMYLCASSLGSTKYIQYFGAGTRLSVL.

V gene TRBV7-9 combines with J gene TRBJ2-5; the match to TRBD1 covers 8 bases. The ends lost 5 bases at V and 3 bases at J; junction bases unmatched: 2. The CDR3 sequence is 13 residues long. CDR1 and CDR2 from the germline V gene are SEHNR and FQNEAQ (reference sequence). CDR3 sequence: CASSEDREETQYF. CDR3 sequence (DNA): TGTGCCAGCAGCGAGGACAGGGAAGAGACCCAGTACTTC.

Only a few counts were recorded for this clonotype. The gene calls are TRBV5-8 and TRBJ1-1, with D perhaps TRBD1 (5 bases). The CDR3 runs to 13 residues. The V gene's germline CDR1 is SGHTS and CDR2 YDEGEE. Trimming removed 5 bases at V and 0 bases at J, with 8 bases between. The CDR3 DNA is TGTGCCAGCAGGGCGGGGGTGAACACTGAAGCTTTCTTT. Amino acid sequence: CASRAGVNTEAFF.

In the case of this clonotype: Germline and junction disagree at one end, which may indicate a read error. The rearrangement uses TRBV2 and TRBJ2-4; D is perhaps TRBD1 or TRBD2 (5 bases each). Germline CDR1 is SNHLY and CDR2 is FYNNEI. The CDR3 length is 11 residues. CDR3 in DNA: TGTGCCAGGAGTGAGGTGGGACCTCAGTACTTC. Translated, it gives CARSEVGPQYF.

This chain uses TRBV2 with TRBJ2-2; tentatively, D is TRBD1 or TRBD2 (5 bases each). This CDR3 spans 17 amino acids. CDR1 and CDR2 from the germline V gene are SNHLY and FYNNEI. The V end lost 2 bases, the J end lost 6 bases, and 19 bases lay between the germline ends. CDR3 bases: TGTGCCAGCAGTGAAAGGATAAGGCAGGGAGACGCCGGGGAGCTGTTTTTT. Protein: CASSERIRQGDAGELFF.

The rearrangement uses TRBV20-1 and TRBJ2-7, with 13 bases that match TRBD2. The end of the DNA is better explained by TRBJ2-5, so the J call may be wrong. The CDR3 totals 15 residues. Germline CDR1 reads DFQATT; CDR2 reads SNEGSKA (reference sequence). This chain's CDR3 is CSAKGLAGRQETQYF. In DNA, the CDR3 is TGCAGTGCTAAGGGACTAGCGGGGAGACAAGAGACCCAGTACTTC.

In this sample, this clonotype turned up many times. The rearrangement uses TRBV20-1 and TRBJ2-3, with D perhaps matching TRBD1 or TRBD2 (5 bases each). CDR1 DFQATT and CDR2 SNEGSKA come from the germline V gene (reference sequence). This CDR3 has 15 residues. The germline V and J ends were trimmed by 5 bases and 1 base, with 16 bases remaining between them. The CDR3 nucleotides read TGCAGTGCTTCTAGGGGCGGGTCAGGCACAGATACGCAGTATTTT. Its protein is CSASRGGSGTDTQYF.